These T cell receptor beta chains were read from a single sample in a study of CD8+ T cells in alopecia areata. TCRdb keeps only in-frame clones here, not all; method: immunoSEQ multiplex PCR. The sample shows about 250,000 clones, over 45% of them seen only once. Sample: CD4+ T cells sorted from blood, taken around week 54, from a patient treated with tofacitinib. All receptors derive from a human donor with alopecia areata. Each CDR3 is given with its conserved first and last residue. D genes are given only for firm matches. Clone size, where shown, is once, few, many, or a class for clones that have expanded.

TRBV5-6	TRBJ1-1	once	.	TGTGCCAGCAACATAGGATGGGACACTGAAGCTTTCTTT	CASNIGWDTEAFF
TRBV18	TRBJ2-7	.	.	TGTGCCAGCTCACCGGGGGCTAGCTCCTACGAGCAGTACTTC	CASSPGASSYEQYF
TRBV6-6	TRBJ1-2	.	TRBD1	TGTGCCAGCATTCTGGGACAGAACTATGGCTACACCTTC	CASILGQNYGYTF
TRBV19	TRBJ1-5	many	TRBD1	TGTGCCAGTAGCCCAAACAGGGGCGGGCAGCCCCAGCATTTT	CASSPNRGGQPQHF
TRBV5-4	TRBJ1-2	once	TRBD1	TGTGCCAGCAGCACCCCGGGACAGGGGAATCCCTATGGCTACACCTTC	CASSTPGQGNPYGYTF
TRBV9	TRBJ2-7	.	.	TGTGCCAGCAGCGTTACACAGGGTTACGAGCAGTACTTC	CASSVTQGYEQYF
TRBV7-2	TRBJ2-3	.	.	TGTGCCAGCAGCTTAACAGGGAGCACAGATACGCAGTATTTT	CASSLTGSTDTQYF
TRBV6-1	TRBJ2-5	.	.	TGTGCCAGCAGTGAAGTGGAGACCCAGTACTTC	CASSEVETQYF
TRBV5-1	TRBJ2-5	few	.	TGCGCCAGCAGCTTGGGGGACTACCAAGAGACCCAGTACTTC	CASSLGDYQETQYF
TRBV5-1	TRBJ1-2	.	TRBD1	TGCGCCAGCAGCTATGGGACAGCGAACTATGGCTACACCTTC	CASSYGTANYGYTF
TRBV13	TRBJ2-2	.	.	TGTGCCAGCAGCTCGGGACTTCCCACCGGGGAGCTGTTTTTT	CASSSGLPTGELFF
TRBV2	TRBJ2-7	once	TRBD1	TGTGCCACCCGGGACAGGTCGCAAGGCGAGCAGTACTTC	CATRDRSQGEQYF
TRBV9	TRBJ1-2	few	.	TGTGCCAGCAGCACGGGGGTCCCTGGCTATGGCTACACCTTC	CASSTGVPGYGYTF
TRBV15	TRBJ2-5	once	.	TGTGCCACCAGCAGCCCCGCCCCGGGGGACCAAGAGACCCAGTACTTC	CATSSPAPGDQETQYF
TRBV5-1	TRBJ2-3	once	.	TGCGCCAGCAGACCATGGGCGGGACTTAACACAGATACGCAGTATTTT	CASRPWAGLNTDTQYF
TRBV27	TRBJ1-2	.	.	TGTGCCAGCAGTTCACAGCGCTCTAACTATGGCTACACCTTC	CASSSQRSNYGYTF
TRBV29-1	TRBJ2-7	.	TRBD1	TGCAGCGTGGGAACAGGGGGAAGCTCCTACGAGCAGTACTTC	CSVGTGGSSYEQYF
TRBV30	TRBJ1-1	.	.	TGTGCCTGGAGTGAGAGGGGGAACACTGAAGCTTTCTTT	CAWSERGNTEAFF
TRBV9	TRBJ2-1	.	.	TGTGCCAGCAGCTTGAGGAGAGCTAATGAGCAGTTCTTC	CASSLRRANEQFF
TRBV4-1	TRBJ1-1	few	.	TGCGCCAGCAGCCAACCAGGCACCCAGAACACTGAAGCTTTCTTT	CASSQPGTQNTEAFF
TRBV7-8	TRBJ1-6	.	.	TGTGCCAGCAGTCCCCTGGAGAATTCACCCCTCCACTTT	CASSPLENSPLHF
TRBV5-4	TRBJ2-5	.	TRBD2	TGTGCCGCCGGGGGGGGCCAAGAGACCCAGTACTTC	CAAGGGQETQYF
TRBV29-1	TRBJ2-3	few	TRBD1	TGCAGCGTTGAACCTGGGACAGGGAATGCAGATACGCAGTATTTT	CSVEPGTGNADTQYF